These T cell receptor beta chains were read from a single sample in a study of shared clonotypes between healthy human individuals. Some clones are missing from TCRdb's copy, which holds only in-frame ones; the method was immunoSEQ multiplex PCR. The sample consists of more than 550,000 clones, around 77% of them appearing once. The specimen was memory CD4+ T cells sorted from blood. These receptors came from a woman between 25 and 40 years old in good health. Both conserved end residues are part of each CDR3. D genes are given only for firm matches. Some rows have no size entry. The others give once, few or many, or a class for an expanded clone.

abundance: few; d_gene: -; v_gene: TRBV10-2; j_gene: TRBJ2-3; CDR3aa: CASSESRRDTQYF; CDR3nt: TGCGCCAGCAGTGAGTCGAGACGAGATACGCAGTATTTT
abundance: -; d_gene: -; v_gene: TRBV11-2; j_gene: TRBJ2-5; CDR3aa: CASSLAGSGETQYF; CDR3nt: TGTGCCAGCAGCTTAGCCGGGTCCGGAGAGACCCAGTACTTC
abundance: -; d_gene: -; v_gene: TRBV25-1; j_gene: TRBJ1-2; CDR3aa: CASSEAGGYGYTF; CDR3nt: TGTGCCAGCAGTGAAGCGGGAGGCTATGGCTACACCTTC
abundance: -; d_gene: -; v_gene: TRBV28; j_gene: TRBJ2-5; CDR3aa: CASTGQEETQYF; CDR3nt: TGTGCCAGTACGGGGCAGGAGGAGACCCAGTACTTC
abundance: -; d_gene: TRBD1; v_gene: TRBV5-1; j_gene: TRBJ2-1; CDR3aa: CASSLLGQGYNEQFF; CDR3nt: TGCGCCAGCAGCTTGCTAGGACAGGGCTACAATGAGCAGTTCTTC
abundance: -; d_gene: -; v_gene: TRBV7-9; j_gene: TRBJ1-5; CDR3aa: CASSASGTTRGQPQHF; CDR3nt: TGTGCCAGCAGCGCGTCTGGGACCACGAGAGGTCAGCCCCAGCATTTT
abundance: -; d_gene: -; v_gene: TRBV5-1; j_gene: TRBJ1-1; CDR3aa: CASSLDGGGTEAFF; CDR3nt: TGCGCCAGCAGCTTGGATGGGGGCGGCACTGAAGCTTTCTTT
abundance: -; d_gene: -; v_gene: TRBV5-4; j_gene: TRBJ2-7; CDR3aa: CASSRNRIEQYF; CDR3nt: TGTGCCAGCAGCCGGAACAGGATCGAGCAGTACTTC
abundance: -; d_gene: TRBD2; v_gene: TRBV6-1; j_gene: TRBJ2-7; CDR3aa: CASTYREVAYEQYF; CDR3nt: TGTGCCAGCACCTACCGGGAGGTCGCCTACGAGCAGTACTTC
abundance: -; d_gene: -; v_gene: TRBV6-1; j_gene: TRBJ2-7; CDR3aa: CASASQGQSEQYF; CDR3nt: TGTGCCAGCGCCTCCCAGGGGCAAAGCGAGCAGTACTTC
abundance: once; d_gene: TRBD1; v_gene: TRBV18; j_gene: TRBJ2-4; CDR3aa: CATSHRDSSMAKNIQYF; CDR3nt: TGTGCCACCTCTCATAGGGACAGCAGTATGGCCAAAAACATTCAGTACTTC
abundance: -; d_gene: -; v_gene: TRBV18; j_gene: TRBJ2-7; CDR3aa: CASSPGDGQYF; CDR3nt: TGTGCCAGCTCACCAGGGGACGGGCAGTACTTC
abundance: few; d_gene: TRBD1; v_gene: TRBV29-1; j_gene: TRBJ1-2; CDR3aa: CSVDVTGGLSGYTF; CDR3nt: TGCAGCGTTGACGTGACAGGGGGCCTCTCTGGCTACACCTTC
abundance: -; d_gene: -; v_gene: TRBV28; j_gene: TRBJ1-5; CDR3aa: CASSRKFWVNQPQHF; CDR3nt: TGTGCCAGCAGTCGTAAATTTTGGGTCAATCAGCCCCAGCATTTT
abundance: -; d_gene: TRBD2; v_gene: TRBV5-6; j_gene: TRBJ2-1; CDR3aa: CASSRGTSLNEQFF; CDR3nt: TGTGCCAGCAGCCGCGGGACTAGTCTGAATGAGCAGTTCTTC
abundance: -; d_gene: -; v_gene: TRBV5-5; j_gene: TRBJ1-3; CDR3aa: CASSLQGHSGNTIYF; CDR3nt: TGTGCCAGCAGCTTGCAGGGCCACTCTGGAAACACCATATATTTT
abundance: -; d_gene: -; v_gene: TRBV7-2; j_gene: TRBJ2-1; CDR3aa: CASSPSRVWSNEQFF; CDR3nt: TGTGCCAGCAGCCCCTCCAGGGTGTGGTCCAATGAGCAGTTCTTC
abundance: -; d_gene: -; v_gene: TRBV28; j_gene: TRBJ1-5; CDR3aa: CASSHSNGLGGAGSNQPQHF; CDR3nt: TGTGCCAGCAGCCACTCAAACGGTTTGGGCGGAGCGGGTAGCAATCAGCCCCAGCATTTT
abundance: many; d_gene: TRBD1; v_gene: TRBV29-1; j_gene: TRBJ2-2; CDR3aa: CSAAPGQGFSGELFF; CDR3nt: TGCAGCGCCGCCCCCGGACAGGGATTCAGCGGGGAGCTGTTTTTT
abundance: -; d_gene: TRBD1; v_gene: TRBV7-6; j_gene: TRBJ2-5; CDR3aa: CASITTGTGGWETQYF; CDR3nt: TGTGCCAGCATCACGACCGGGACAGGGGGCTGGGAGACCCAGTACTTC
abundance: -; d_gene: -; v_gene: TRBV5-1; j_gene: TRBJ2-7; CDR3aa: CASSLNRVYEQYF; CDR3nt: TGCGCCAGCAGCTTGAACAGGGTATACGAGCAGTACTTC
abundance: -; d_gene: TRBD2; v_gene: TRBV27; j_gene: TRBJ2-7; CDR3aa: CASSLAGTRYEQYF; CDR3nt: TGTGCCAGCAGTTTAGCCGGGACTAGATACGAGCAGTACTTC
abundance: -; d_gene: -; v_gene: TRBV6-6; j_gene: TRBJ1-1; CDR3aa: CASSVQALNTEAFF; CDR3nt: TGTGCCAGCAGTGTACAGGCTCTGAACACTGAAGCTTTCTTT
abundance: once; d_gene: TRBD2; v_gene: TRBV27; j_gene: TRBJ2-2; CDR3aa: CASSSLTLSGRSGELFF; CDR3nt: TGTGCCAGCAGTTCCCTAACCCTTAGCGGGAGATCCGGGGAGCTGTTTTTT
abundance: -; d_gene: -; v_gene: TRBV19; j_gene: TRBJ1-5; CDR3aa: CASTTEYSNQPQHF; CDR3nt: TGTGCCAGTACTACAGAGTATAGCAATCAGCCCCAGCATTTT
abundance: -; d_gene: -; v_gene: TRBV27; j_gene: TRBJ1-1; CDR3aa: CASKKGTRTDPEAFF; CDR3nt: TGTGCCAGCAAAAAGGGGACCCGGACGGATCCTGAAGCTTTCTTT
abundance: -; d_gene: TRBD2; v_gene: TRBV2; j_gene: TRBJ2-4; CDR3aa: CASSDGTSRAKNIQYF; CDR3nt: TGTGCCAGCAGTGATGGGACTAGCAGAGCCAAAAACATTCAGTACTTC
abundance: once; d_gene: TRBD2; v_gene: TRBV5-1; j_gene: TRBJ2-2; CDR3aa: CASSRTSGRNTGELFF; CDR3nt: TGCGCCAGCAGCCGTACTAGCGGGAGGAACACCGGGGAGCTGTTTTTT
abundance: few; d_gene: -; v_gene: TRBV27; j_gene: TRBJ2-6; CDR3aa: CASSQGHSGANVLTF; CDR3nt: TGTGCCAGCAGTCAGGGGCACTCTGGGGCCAACGTCCTGACTTTC
abundance: -; d_gene: TRBD2; v_gene: TRBV11-2; j_gene: TRBJ2-1; CDR3aa: CASSLTSGIFNEQFF; CDR3nt: TGTGCCAGCAGCCTAACTAGCGGGATTTTTAATGAGCAGTTCTTC
abundance: -; d_gene: -; v_gene: TRBV29-1; j_gene: TRBJ2-3; CDR3aa: CSVPSGDTQYF; CDR3nt: TGCAGCGTCCCCAGCGGAGATACGCAGTATTTT
abundance: -; d_gene: -; v_gene: TRBV7-8; j_gene: TRBJ1-5; CDR3aa: CASSLYQGEQPQHF; CDR3nt: TGTGCCAGCAGCTTATACCAGGGTGAGCAGCCCCAGCATTTT
abundance: many; d_gene: -; v_gene: TRBV30; j_gene: TRBJ1-3; CDR3aa: CAWRNRVLSGNTIYF; CDR3nt: TGTGCCTGGAGAAACAGGGTACTCTCTGGAAACACCATATATTTT
abundance: -; d_gene: -; v_gene: TRBV7-8; j_gene: TRBJ2-5; CDR3aa: CASSRRLSAEQYF; CDR3nt: TGTGCCAGCAGCCGTCGACTGAGTGCGGAGCAGTACTTC
abundance: -; d_gene: TRBD2; v_gene: TRBV27; j_gene: TRBJ2-3; CDR3aa: CASSFNGRLTDTQYF; CDR3nt: TGTGCCAGCAGTTTTAACGGGAGGTTGACAGATACGCAGTATTTT
abundance: -; d_gene: -; v_gene: TRBV11-1; j_gene: TRBJ2-2; CDR3aa: CASSLQGDTGELFF; CDR3nt: TGTGCCAGCAGCTTACAGGGTGACACCGGGGAGCTGTTTTTT
abundance: many; d_gene: -; v_gene: TRBV6-6; j_gene: TRBJ1-5; CDR3aa: CASLPDHADQPQHF; CDR3nt: TGTGCCAGCCTACCGGACCACGCGGATCAGCCCCAGCATTTT
abundance: few; d_gene: TRBD1; v_gene: TRBV19; j_gene: TRBJ2-7; CDR3aa: CASSGDRAYEQYF; CDR3nt: TGTGCCAGTAGTGGGGACAGGGCCTACGAGCAGTACTTC
abundance: -; d_gene: -; v_gene: TRBV2; j_gene: TRBJ1-2; CDR3aa: CASRISGTPYGYTF; CDR3nt: TGTGCCAGCAGAATTTCAGGGACCCCCTATGGCTACACCTTC
abundance: -; d_gene: TRBD2; v_gene: TRBV4-1; j_gene: TRBJ2-4; CDR3aa: CASSPGLAGPLAKNIQYF; CDR3nt: TGCGCCAGCAGCCCAGGACTAGCGGGACCACTAGCCAAAAACATTCAGTACTTC
abundance: -; d_gene: -; v_gene: TRBV19; j_gene: TRBJ2-2; CDR3aa: CASSIVHPTGELFF; CDR3nt: TGTGCCAGTAGTATAGTTCATCCCACCGGGGAGCTGTTTTTT
abundance: -; d_gene: -; v_gene: TRBV6-1; j_gene: TRBJ1-5; CDR3aa: CASSVTGTVSNQPQHF; CDR3nt: TGTGCCAGCAGTGTGACTGGGACGGTGAGCAATCAGCCCCAGCATTTT
abundance: -; d_gene: TRBD1; v_gene: TRBV28; j_gene: TRBJ1-2; CDR3aa: CASRQGQGINYGYTF; CDR3nt: TGTGCCAGCAGACAAGGACAGGGGATTAACTATGGCTACACCTTC
abundance: -; d_gene: -; v_gene: TRBV29-1; j_gene: TRBJ2-1; CDR3aa: CSVGTHNEQFF; CDR3nt: TGCAGCGTTGGGACCCACAATGAGCAGTTCTTC
abundance: -; d_gene: -; v_gene: TRBV10-2; j_gene: TRBJ2-7; CDR3aa: CASSEVAESYEQYF; CDR3nt: TGCGCCAGCAGTGAGGTAGCGGAGTCCTACGAGCAGTACTTC
abundance: -; d_gene: TRBD2; v_gene: TRBV29-1; j_gene: TRBJ2-1; CDR3aa: CSVEDRGPPAGGREQFF; CDR3nt: TGCAGCGTTGAAGATCGGGGCCCACCAGCGGGAGGCAGGGAGCAGTTCTTC
abundance: -; d_gene: -; v_gene: TRBV5-1; j_gene: TRBJ2-3; CDR3aa: CASSRQASMTDTQYF; CDR3nt: TGCGCCAGCAGCCGACAGGCGAGTATGACAGATACGCAGTATTTT